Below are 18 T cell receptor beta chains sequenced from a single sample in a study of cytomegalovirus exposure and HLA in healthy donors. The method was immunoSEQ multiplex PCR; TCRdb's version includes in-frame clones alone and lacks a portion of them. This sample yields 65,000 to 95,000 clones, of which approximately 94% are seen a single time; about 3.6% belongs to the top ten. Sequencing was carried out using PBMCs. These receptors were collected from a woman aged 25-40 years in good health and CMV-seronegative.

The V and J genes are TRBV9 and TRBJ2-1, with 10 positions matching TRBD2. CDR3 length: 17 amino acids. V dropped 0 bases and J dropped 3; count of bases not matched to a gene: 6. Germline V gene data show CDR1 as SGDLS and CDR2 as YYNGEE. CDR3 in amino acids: CASSVAIWTSGYNEQFF. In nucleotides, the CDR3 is TGTGCCAGCAGCGTAGCTATTTGGACTAGCGGCTACAATGAGCAGTTCTTC.

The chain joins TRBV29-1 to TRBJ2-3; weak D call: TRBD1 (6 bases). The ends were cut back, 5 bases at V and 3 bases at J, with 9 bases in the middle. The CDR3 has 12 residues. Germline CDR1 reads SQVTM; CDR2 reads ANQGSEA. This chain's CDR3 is CSVQQGTDTQYF. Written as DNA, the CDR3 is TGCAGCGTTCAGCAGGGGACAGATACGCAGTATTTT.

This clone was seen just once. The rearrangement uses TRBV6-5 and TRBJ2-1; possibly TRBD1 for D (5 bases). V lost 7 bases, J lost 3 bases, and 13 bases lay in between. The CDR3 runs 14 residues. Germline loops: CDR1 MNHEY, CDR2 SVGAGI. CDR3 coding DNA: TGTGCCAGCACCCCTTGGGGCGGCTACAATGAGCAGTTCTTC. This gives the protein CASTPWGGYNEQFF.

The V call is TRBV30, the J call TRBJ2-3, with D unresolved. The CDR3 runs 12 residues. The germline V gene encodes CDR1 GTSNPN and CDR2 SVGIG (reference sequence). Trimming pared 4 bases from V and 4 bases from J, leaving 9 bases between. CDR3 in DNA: TGTGCCTGGACCGAGTCCGCAGATACGCAGTATTTT. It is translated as CAWTESADTQYF.

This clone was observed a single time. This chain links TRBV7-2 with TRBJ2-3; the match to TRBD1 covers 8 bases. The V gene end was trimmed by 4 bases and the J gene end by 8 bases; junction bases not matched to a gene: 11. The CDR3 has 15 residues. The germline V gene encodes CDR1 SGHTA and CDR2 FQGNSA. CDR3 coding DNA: TGTGCCAGCAGCTCCGGGGACAGGCATAGGGGTACGCAGTATTTT. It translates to CASSSGDRHRGTQYF.

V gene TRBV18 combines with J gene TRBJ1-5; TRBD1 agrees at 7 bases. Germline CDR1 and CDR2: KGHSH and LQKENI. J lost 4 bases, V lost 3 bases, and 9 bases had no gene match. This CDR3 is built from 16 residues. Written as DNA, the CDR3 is TGTGCCAGCTCACCGAATACAGGGGTGGCGAATCAGCCCCAGCATTTT. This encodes CASSPNTGVANQPQHF.

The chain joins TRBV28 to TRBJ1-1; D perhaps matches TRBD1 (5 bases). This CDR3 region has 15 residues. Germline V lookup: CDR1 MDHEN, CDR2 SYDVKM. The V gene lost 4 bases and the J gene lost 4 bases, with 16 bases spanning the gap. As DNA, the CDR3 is TGTGCCAGCAGTTGGCGGAGGGGCCAGGTCACTGAAGCTTTCTTT. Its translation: CASSWRRGQVTEAFF. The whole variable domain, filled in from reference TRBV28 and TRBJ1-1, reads DVKVTQSSRYLVKRTGEKVFLECVQDMDHENMFWYRQDPGLGLRLIYFSYDVKMKEKGDIPEGYSVSREKKERFSLILESASTNQTSMYLCASSWRRGQVTEAFFGQGTRLTVV.

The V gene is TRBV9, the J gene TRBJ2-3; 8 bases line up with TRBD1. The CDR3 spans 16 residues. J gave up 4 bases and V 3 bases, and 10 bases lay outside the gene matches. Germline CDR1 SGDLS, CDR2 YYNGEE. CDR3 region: CASSAEWTGLADTQYF. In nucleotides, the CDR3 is TGTGCCAGCAGCGCCGAGTGGACAGGGTTGGCAGATACGCAGTATTTT. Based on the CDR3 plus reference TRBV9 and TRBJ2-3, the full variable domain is DSGVTQTPKHLITATGQRVTLRCSPRSGDLSVYWYQQSLDQGLQFLIQYYNGEERAKGNILERFSAQQFPDLHSELNLSSLELGDSALYFCASSAEWTGLADTQYFGPGTRLTVL.

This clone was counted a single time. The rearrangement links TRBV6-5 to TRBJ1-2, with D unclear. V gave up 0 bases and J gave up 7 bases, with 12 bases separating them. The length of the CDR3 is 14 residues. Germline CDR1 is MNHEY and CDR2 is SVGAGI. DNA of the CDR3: TGTGCCAGCAGTTACTCTGCCCGGTACGGTGGCTACACCTTC. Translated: CASSYSARYGGYTF.

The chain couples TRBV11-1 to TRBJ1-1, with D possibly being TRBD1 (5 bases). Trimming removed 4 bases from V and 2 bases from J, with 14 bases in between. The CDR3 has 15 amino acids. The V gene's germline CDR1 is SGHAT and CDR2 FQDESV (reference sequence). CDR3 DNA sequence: TGTGCCAGCAGCTGGGACGGGGGAGCCAACACTGAAGCTTTCTTT. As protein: CASSWDGGANTEAFF. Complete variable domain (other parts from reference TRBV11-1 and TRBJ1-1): EAEVAQSPRYKITEKSQAVAFWCDPISGHATLYWYRQILGQGPELLVQFQDESVVDDSQLPKDRFSAERLKGVDSTLKIQPAELGDSAMYLCASSWDGGANTEAFFGQGTRLTVV.

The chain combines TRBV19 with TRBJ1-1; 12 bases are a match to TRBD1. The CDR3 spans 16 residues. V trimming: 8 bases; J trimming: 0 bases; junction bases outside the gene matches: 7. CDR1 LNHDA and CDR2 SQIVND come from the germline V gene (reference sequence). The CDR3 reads CASLGQGAPMNTEAFF. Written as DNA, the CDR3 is TGTGCCAGTTTGGGACAGGGGGCCCCAATGAACACTGAAGCTTTCTTT.

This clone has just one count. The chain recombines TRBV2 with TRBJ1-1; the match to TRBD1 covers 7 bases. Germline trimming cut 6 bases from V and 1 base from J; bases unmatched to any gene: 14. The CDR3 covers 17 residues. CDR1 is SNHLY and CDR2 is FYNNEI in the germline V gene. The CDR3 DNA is TGTGCCAGCAGGACTAACAGGGGCTCCGGCCCGAACACTGAAGCTTTCTTT. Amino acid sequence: CASRTNRGSGPNTEAFF.

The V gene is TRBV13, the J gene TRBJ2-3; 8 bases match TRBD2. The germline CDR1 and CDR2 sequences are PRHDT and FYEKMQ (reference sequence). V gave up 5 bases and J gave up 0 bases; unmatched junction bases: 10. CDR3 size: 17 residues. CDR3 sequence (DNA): TGTGCCAGCAGCCCGGTACGCGGGGGGTCTAGCACAGATACGCAGTATTTT. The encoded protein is CASSPVRGGSSTDTQYF.

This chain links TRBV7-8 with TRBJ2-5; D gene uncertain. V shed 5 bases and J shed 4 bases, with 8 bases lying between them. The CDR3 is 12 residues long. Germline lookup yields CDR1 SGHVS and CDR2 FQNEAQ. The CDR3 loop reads CASSPSRETQYF. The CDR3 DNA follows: TGTGCCAGCAGCCCAAGCCGAGAGACCCAGTACTTC.

CDR3 sequence: CASSSPTGELDTEAFF. CDR3 nucleotides: TGTGCCAGCAGTTCCCCGACAGGGGAGCTCGACACTGAAGCTTTCTTT. The gene calls are TRBV28 and TRBJ1-1; 8 bases map to TRBD1. V lost 4 bases and J lost 3; bases outside the gene matches: 10. The CDR3 loop spans 16 amino acids. Germline CDR1 reads MDHEN; CDR2 reads SYDVKM.

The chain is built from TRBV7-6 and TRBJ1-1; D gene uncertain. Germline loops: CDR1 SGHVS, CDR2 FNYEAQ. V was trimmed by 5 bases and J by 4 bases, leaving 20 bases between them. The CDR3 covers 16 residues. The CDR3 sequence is CASSPSAGNRPTEAFF. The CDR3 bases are TGTGCCAGCAGCCCAAGCGCGGGTAACAGACCCACTGAAGCTTTCTTT.

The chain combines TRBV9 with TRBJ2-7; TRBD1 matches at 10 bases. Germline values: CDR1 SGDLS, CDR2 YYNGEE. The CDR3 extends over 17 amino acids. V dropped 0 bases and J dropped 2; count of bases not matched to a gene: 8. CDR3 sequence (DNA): TGTGCCAGCAGCGTAGAGGGGACAGGGGTTGGGGCCTACGAGCAGTACTTC. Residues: CASSVEGTGVGAYEQYF.

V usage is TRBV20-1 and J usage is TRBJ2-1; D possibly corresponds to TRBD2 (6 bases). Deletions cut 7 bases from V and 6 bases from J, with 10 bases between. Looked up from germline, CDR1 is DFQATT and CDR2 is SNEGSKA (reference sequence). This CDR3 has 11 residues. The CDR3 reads CSGRVPNEQFF. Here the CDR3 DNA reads TGCAGTGGGAGGGTCCCCAATGAGCAGTTCTTC.